One and the same sample provided the 5 T cell receptor beta chains below, sequenced in a study of cytomegalovirus exposure and HLA in healthy donors. PCR used 60 Vbeta primers and 13 Jbeta primers. Repertoires were generated with immunoSEQ multiplex PCR, while TCRdb's copy carries only in-frame clones and drops some. The table has around 120,000 clones, 65% to 75% seen once. The specimen was PBMCs. The receptors come from a man aged 35 to 55 in good health and CMV-seropositive.

The J gene is TRBJ2-1, the V gene TRBV5-1, with 9 bases identical to TRBD1. This CDR3 contains 15 residues. Unmatched junction bases numbered 5, after V lost 5 bases and J lost 2 bases. Per the germline V gene, CDR1 is SGHRS and CDR2 is YFSETQ. CDR3 nucleotides: TGCGCCAGCAGGTTAGGGACAGGGACCTACAATGAGCAGTTCTTC. It specifies CASRLGTGTYNEQFF.

The chain couples TRBV5-8 to TRBJ2-5; tentatively, D is TRBD2 (5 bases). The CDR3 runs to 15 residues. V lost 0 bases and J lost 2, with 11 bases in between. Germline V gene sequence: CDR1 SGHTS, CDR2 YDEGEE. CDR3 sequence: CASSLGGREQETQYF. CDR3 sequence (DNA): TGTGCCAGCAGCTTGGGAGGGAGAGAACAAGAGACCCAGTACTTC. The full variable domain, in which reference TRBV5-8 and TRBJ2-5 provide the parts outside the CDR3, is EAGVTQSPTHLIKTRGQQATLRCSPISGHTSVYWYQQALGLGLQFLLWYDEGEERNRGNFPPRFSGRQFPNYSSELNVNALELEDSALYLCASSLGGREQETQYFGPGTRLLVL.

This chain connects TRBV15 to TRBJ2-7; the match to TRBD1 covers 7 bases. The CDR3 spans 14 residues. CDR1 LNHNV and CDR2 YYDKDF come from the germline V gene (reference sequence). Trimming removed 2 bases from V and 6 bases from J; junction bases left unmatched: 7. The CDR3 coding sequence is TGTGCCACCAGCAGACTGGGACAGCTCCCCGAGCAGTACGTC. Translating gives CATSRLGQLPEQYV.

The chain uses TRBV7-9 and TRBJ2-4; D possibly corresponds to TRBD2 (5 bases). The CDR3 extends over 16 amino acids. Trimming removed 7 bases at V and 0 bases at J, with 16 bases between. CDR1 is SEHNR, CDR2 FQNEAQ, per germline (reference sequence). The DNA for the CDR3 is TGTGCCAGCAAATGTCCCGGGGAACTAGCCAAAAACATTCAGTACTTC. Translation gives CASKCPGELAKNIQYF.

The V and J genes are TRBV6-5 and TRBJ1-3; D might be TRBD1 (5 bases). V was trimmed by 9 bases and J by 3 bases, leaving 18 bases between them. This CDR3 is built from 15 residues. Germline V lookup: CDR1 MNHEY, CDR2 SVGAGI. In DNA form, the CDR3 reads TGTGCCAGTAAAATAACAGGACGAGGTGGAAACACCATATATTTT. Translating gives CASKITGRGGNTIYF.